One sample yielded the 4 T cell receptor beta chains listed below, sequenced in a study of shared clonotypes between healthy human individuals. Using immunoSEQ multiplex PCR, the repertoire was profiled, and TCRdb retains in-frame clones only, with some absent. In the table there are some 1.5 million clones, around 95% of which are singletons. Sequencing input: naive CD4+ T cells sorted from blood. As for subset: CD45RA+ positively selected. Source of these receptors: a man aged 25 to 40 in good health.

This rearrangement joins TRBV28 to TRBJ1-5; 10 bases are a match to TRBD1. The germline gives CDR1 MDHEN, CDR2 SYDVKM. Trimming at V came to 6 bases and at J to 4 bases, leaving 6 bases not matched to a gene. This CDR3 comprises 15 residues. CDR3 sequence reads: CASRETGGHNQPQHF. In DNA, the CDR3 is TGTGCCAGCAGGGAGACAGGGGGCCATAATCAGCCCCAGCATTTT.

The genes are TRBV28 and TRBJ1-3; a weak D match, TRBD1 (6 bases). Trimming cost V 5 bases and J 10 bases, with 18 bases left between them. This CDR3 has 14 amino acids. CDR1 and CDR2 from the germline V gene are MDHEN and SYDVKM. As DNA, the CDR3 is TGTGCCAGCAGTCCCACGGACAGCAAGGTTACCATATATTTT. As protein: CASSPTDSKVTIYF. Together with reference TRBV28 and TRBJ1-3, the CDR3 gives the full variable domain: DVKVTQSSRYLVKRTGEKVFLECVQDMDHENMFWYRQDPGLGLRLIYFSYDVKMKEKGDIPEGYSVSREKKERFSLILESASTNQTSMYLCASSPTDSKVTIYFGEGSWLTVV.

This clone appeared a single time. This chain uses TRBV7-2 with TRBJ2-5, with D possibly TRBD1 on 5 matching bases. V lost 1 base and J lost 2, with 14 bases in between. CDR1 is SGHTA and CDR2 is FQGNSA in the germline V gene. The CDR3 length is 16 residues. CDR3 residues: CASSLGLRVGQETQYF. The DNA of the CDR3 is TGTGCCAGCAGCTTAGGTCTCAGGGTGGGGCAAGAGACCCAGTACTTC.

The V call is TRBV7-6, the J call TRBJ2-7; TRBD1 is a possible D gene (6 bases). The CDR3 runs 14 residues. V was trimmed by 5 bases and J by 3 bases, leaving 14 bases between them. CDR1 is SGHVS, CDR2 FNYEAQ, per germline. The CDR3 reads CASSQTGHHYEQYF. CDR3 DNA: TGTGCCAGCAGCCAAACGGGACACCACTACGAGCAGTACTTC.